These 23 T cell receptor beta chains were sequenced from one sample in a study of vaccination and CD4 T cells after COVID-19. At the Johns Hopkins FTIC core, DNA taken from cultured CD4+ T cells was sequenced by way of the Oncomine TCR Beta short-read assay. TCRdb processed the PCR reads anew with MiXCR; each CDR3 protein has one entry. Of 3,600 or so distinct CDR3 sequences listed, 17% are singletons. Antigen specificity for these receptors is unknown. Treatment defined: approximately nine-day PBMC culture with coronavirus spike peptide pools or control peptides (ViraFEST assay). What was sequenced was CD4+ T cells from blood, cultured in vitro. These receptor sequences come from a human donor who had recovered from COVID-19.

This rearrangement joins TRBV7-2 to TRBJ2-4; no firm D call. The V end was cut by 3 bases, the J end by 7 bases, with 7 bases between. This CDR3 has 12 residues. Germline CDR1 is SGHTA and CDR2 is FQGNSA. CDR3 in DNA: TGTGCCAGCAGCTTCGCGAGTAACATTCAGTACTTC. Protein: CASSFASNIQYF.

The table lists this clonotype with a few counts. The chain's CDR3 is CASSPFKGQGNSPLHF. The CDR3, as DNA: TGCGCCAGCAGCCCCTTCAAGGGACAGGGGAATTCACCCCTCCACTTT. This chain uses TRBV5-1 with TRBJ1-6; 10 bases are a match to TRBD1. The CDR3 contains 16 residues. Germline V lookup: CDR1 SGHRS, CDR2 YFSETQ. Unmatched junction bases numbered 8, after V lost 4 bases and J lost 7 bases.

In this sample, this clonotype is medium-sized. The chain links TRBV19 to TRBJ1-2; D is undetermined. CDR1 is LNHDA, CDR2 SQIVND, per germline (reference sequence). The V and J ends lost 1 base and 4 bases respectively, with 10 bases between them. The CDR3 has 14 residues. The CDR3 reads CASSIGFGSYGYTF. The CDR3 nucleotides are TGTGCCAGTAGTATAGGGTTCGGGAGCTATGGCTACACCTTC.

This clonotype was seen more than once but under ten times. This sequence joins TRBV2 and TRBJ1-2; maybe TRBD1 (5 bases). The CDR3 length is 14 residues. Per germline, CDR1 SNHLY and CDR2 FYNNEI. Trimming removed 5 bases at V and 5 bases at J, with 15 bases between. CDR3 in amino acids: CASSQMSGTYGYTF. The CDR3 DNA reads TGTGCCAGCAGTCAGATGTCGGGGACTTATGGCTACACCTTC.

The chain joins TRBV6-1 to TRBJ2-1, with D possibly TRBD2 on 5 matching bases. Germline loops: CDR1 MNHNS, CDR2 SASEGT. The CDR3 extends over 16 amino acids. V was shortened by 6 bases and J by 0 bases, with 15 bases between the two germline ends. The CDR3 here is CASSPSTGSSYNEQFF. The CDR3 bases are TGTGCCAGCAGCCCCTCTACGGGGAGCTCCTACAATGAGCAGTTCTTC.

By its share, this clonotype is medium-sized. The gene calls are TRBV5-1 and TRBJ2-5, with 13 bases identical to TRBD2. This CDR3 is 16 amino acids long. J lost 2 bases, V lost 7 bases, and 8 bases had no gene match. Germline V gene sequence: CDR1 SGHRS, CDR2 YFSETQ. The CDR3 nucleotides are TGCGCCAGCGATCGGACTAGCGGGGGACTTCAAGAGACCCAGTACTTC. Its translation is CASDRTSGGLQETQYF.

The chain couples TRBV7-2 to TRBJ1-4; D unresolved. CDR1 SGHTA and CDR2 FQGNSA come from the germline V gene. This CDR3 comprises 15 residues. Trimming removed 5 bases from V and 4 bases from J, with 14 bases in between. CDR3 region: CASSRQRQVNEKLFF. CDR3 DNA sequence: TGTGCCAGCAGCCGACAACGGCAAGTTAATGAAAAACTGTTTTTT.

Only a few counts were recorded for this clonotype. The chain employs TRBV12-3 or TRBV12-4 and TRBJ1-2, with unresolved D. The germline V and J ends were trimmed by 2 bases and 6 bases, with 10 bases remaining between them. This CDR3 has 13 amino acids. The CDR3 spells CASSLQALHGYTF. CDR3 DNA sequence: TGTGCCAGCAGTTTACAGGCCCTCCATGGCTACACCTTC.

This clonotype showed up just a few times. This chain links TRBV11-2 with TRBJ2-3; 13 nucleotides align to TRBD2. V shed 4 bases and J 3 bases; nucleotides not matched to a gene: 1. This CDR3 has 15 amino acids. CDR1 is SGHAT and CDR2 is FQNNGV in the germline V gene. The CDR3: CASSSGLAGTDTQYF. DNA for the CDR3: TGTGCCAGCAGCTCGGGACTAGCGGGGACAGATACGCAGTATTTT. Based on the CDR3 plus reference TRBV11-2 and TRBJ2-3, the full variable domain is EAGVAQSPRYKIIEKRQSVAFWCNPISGHATLYWYQQILGQGPKLLIQFQNNGVVDDSQLPKDRFSAERLKGVDSTLKIQPAKLEDSAVYLCASSSGLAGTDTQYFGPGTRLTVL.

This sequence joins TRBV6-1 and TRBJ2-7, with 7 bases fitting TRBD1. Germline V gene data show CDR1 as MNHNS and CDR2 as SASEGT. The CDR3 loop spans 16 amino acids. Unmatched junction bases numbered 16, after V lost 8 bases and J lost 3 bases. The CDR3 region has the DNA TGTGCCAGCGGACCTAACAGGGGAGTGGGGGTCTACGAGCAGTACTTC. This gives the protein CASGPNRGVGVYEQYF.

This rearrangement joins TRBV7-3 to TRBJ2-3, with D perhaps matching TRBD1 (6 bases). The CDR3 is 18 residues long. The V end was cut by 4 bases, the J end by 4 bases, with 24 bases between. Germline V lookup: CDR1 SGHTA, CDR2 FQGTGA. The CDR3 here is CASSSGRGRVAIADTQYF. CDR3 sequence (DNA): TGTGCCAGCAGCTCTGGCAGGGGACGGGTAGCGATCGCAGATACGCAGTATTTT. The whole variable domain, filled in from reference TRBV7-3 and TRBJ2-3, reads GAGVSQTPSNKVTEKGKYVELRCDPISGHTALYWYRQSLGQGPEFLIYFQGTGAADDSGLPNDRFFAVRPEGSVSTLKIQRTERGDSAVYLCASSSGRGRVAIADTQYFGPGTRLTVL.

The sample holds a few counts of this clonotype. This CDR3 reads CASGPGRVSYEQYF. CDR3 coding DNA: TGTGCCAGCGGACCGGGACGGGTCTCCTACGAGCAGTACTTC. This chain joins TRBV19 and TRBJ2-7; D possibly matches TRBD1 or TRBD2 (5 bases each). The germline V gene has CDR1 LNHDA and CDR2 SQIVND (reference sequence). Between the trimmed V and J ends, which lost 9 bases and 0 bases, there was a span of 15 bases. The CDR3 runs 14 residues.

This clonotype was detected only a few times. CDR3 coding DNA: TGTGCCAGCAGCCAAGTGACGGGGGGGCTCAATGAGCAGTTCTTC. This sequence encodes CASSQVTGGLNEQFF. This chain links TRBV4-2 with TRBJ2-1; 8 bases are shared with TRBD2. V gave up 1 base and J gave up 6 bases; unmatched junction bases: 5. The CDR3 length is 15 residues. Germline lookup yields CDR1 LGHNA and CDR2 YNFKEQ.

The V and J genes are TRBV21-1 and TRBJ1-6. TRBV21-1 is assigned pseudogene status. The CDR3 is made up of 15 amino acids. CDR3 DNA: TGTGCCAGCAGCGGCCGTGAGGGATTTAATTCACCCCTCCACTTT. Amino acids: CASSGREGFNSPLHF.

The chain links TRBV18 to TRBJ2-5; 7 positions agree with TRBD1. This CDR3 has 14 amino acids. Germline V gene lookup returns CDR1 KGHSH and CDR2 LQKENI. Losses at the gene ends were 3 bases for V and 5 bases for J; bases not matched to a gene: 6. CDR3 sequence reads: CASSPGTVIETQYF. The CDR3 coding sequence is TGTGCCAGCTCACCCGGGACAGTCATCGAGACCCAGTACTTC.

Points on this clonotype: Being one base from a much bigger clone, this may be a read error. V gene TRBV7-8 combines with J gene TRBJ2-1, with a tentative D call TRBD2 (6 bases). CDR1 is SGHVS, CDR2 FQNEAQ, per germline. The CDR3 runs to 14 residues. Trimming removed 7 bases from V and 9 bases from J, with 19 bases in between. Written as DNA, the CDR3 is TGTGCCAGCAACAAGACTAGGACGCCCGGTGAGCAGTTCTTC. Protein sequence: CASNKTRTPGEQFF.

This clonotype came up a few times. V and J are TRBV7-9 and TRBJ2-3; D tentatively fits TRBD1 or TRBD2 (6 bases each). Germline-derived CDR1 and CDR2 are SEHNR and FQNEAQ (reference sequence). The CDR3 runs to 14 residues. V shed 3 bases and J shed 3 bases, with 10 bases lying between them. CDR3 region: CASSFRGPTDTQYF. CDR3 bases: TGTGCCAGCAGCTTTCGGGGGCCGACAGATACGCAGTATTTT.

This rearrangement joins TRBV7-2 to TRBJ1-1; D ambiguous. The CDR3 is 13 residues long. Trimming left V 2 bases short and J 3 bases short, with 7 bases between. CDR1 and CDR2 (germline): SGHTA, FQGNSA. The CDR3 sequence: CASSLRVDTEAFF. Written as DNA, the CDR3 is TGTGCCAGCAGCTTAAGGGTAGACACTGAAGCTTTCTTT.

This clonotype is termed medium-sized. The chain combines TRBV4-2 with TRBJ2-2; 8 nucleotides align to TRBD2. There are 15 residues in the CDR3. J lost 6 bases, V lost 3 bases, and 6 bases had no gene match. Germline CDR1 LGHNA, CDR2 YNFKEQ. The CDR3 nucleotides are TGTGCCAGCAGCCAGGAGAGGACTAGCCCCGGGGAGCTGTTTTTT. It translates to CASSQERTSPGELFF.

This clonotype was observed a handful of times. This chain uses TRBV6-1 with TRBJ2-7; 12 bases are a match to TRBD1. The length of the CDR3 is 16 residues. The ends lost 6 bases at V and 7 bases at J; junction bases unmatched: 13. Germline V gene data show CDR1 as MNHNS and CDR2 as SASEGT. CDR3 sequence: CASSMGGGQGAGEQYF. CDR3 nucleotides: TGTGCCAGCAGCATGGGGGGGGGACAGGGGGCAGGTGAGCAGTACTTC.

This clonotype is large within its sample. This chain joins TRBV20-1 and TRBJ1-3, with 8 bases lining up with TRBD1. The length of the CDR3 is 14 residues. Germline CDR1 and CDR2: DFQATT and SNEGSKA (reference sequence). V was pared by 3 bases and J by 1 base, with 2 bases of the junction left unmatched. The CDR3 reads CSASQGASGNTIYF. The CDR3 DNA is TGCAGTGCTAGCCAGGGGGCATCTGGAAACACCATATATTTT.

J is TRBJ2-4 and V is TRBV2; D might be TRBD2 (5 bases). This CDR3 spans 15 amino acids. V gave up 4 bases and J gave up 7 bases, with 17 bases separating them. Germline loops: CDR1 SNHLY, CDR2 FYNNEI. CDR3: CASSGRSSDRNIQYF. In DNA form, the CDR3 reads TGTGCCAGCAGTGGTCGGAGTAGCGATCGCAACATTCAGTACTTC.

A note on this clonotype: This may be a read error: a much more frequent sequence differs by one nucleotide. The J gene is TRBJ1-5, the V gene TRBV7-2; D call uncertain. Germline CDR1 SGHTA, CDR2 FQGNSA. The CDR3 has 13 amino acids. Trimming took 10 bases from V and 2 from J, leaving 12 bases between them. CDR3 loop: CANAMSGNQPQHF. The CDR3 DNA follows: TGTGCCAACGCCATGAGTGGCAATCAGCCCCAGCATTTT.